The following is a T cell receptor (beta chain) sequence with its context. Its antigen is as yet unknown. This entry is derived from a study of cytomegalovirus exposure and HLA in healthy donors. Overall study results and limits: Later on, an analysis found that several of the most significant clusters appeared to be linked to common viral pathogens, which included parvovirus B19. Per a later analysis, HLA-associated TCR beta chains showed more clonal expansion than other, equally common TCR beta chains.

Primers for the PCR totalled 60 Vbeta and 13 Jbeta. Sequenced by immunoSEQ multiplex PCR; TCRdb stores in-frame clones only, minus some. Among approximately 160,000 clones, less than 80% were seen once, and the ten largest hold 0.6% to 0.95%. This CDR3 has 16 amino acids. Deletions cut 6 bases from V and 8 bases from J, with 22 bases between. The germline V gene encodes CDR1 MDHEN and CDR2 SYDVKM. This receptor was identified in a female donor in good health and CMV-seronegative. The rearrangement uses TRBV28 and TRBJ1-4; TRBD1 might be the D (5 bases). Material for sequencing was PBMCs. Written as DNA, the CDR3 is TGTGCCAGCAGGACCCGGGGCCTCGGGAGAAAAGAAAAACTGTTTTTT. It is translated as CASRTRGLGRKEKLFF.